The present T cell receptor (beta chain) was sequenced within a study of control samples from healthy donors and cancer patients. The CDR3 length is 15 residues. CDR1 and CDR2 (germline): LGHDT, YNNKEL (reference sequence). Trimming cost V 1 base and J 10 bases, with 14 bases left between them. Clones were sequenced by immunoSEQ multiplex PCR, and TCRdb holds only the in-frame ones, with some missing. This sample yields around 130,000 clones, of which roughly 88% are seen a single time; 3% to 3.5% belongs to the top ten. Sequencing was performed on blood. This chain joins TRBV3-1 (or the pseudogene TRBV3-2) and TRBJ1-6, with D possibly matching TRBD1 (5 bases). The source is a man aged 50 to 59 in good health. The chain's CDR3 is CASSQGAGHGSPLHF. The CDR3 DNA sequence: TGTGCCAGCAGCCAAGGAGCAGGGCATGGATCACCCCTCCACTTT.